This T cell receptor beta chain was captured in a study of CD8+ T cells in alopecia areata. Study at large: Treated patients received oral tofacitinib, 5 to 10 mg twice daily.

V was clipped by 2 bases and J by 4 bases; unmatched bases: 13. The CDR3 length is 17 residues. Germline CDR1 reads MGHDK; CDR2 reads SYGVNS. Once RNA had been extracted, it was reverse transcribed into cDNA to act as the sequencing template. Sequencing used immunoSEQ multiplex PCR; TCRdb keeps in-frame clones, though not all of them. The data show around 200,000 clones, 55% to 70% seen once. Treatment indicated: oral pan-JAK inhibitor, 5-10 mg twice daily. Collected material from alopecia areata patients comprised lesional scalp punch biopsies and peripheral blood. Sorting of CD4+ and CD8+ T cells was performed on PBMCs.

The starting material was CD4+ T cells sorted from blood, obtained at week 4, from a patient treated with tofacitinib. The source of this sequence is a human donor with alopecia areata. The chain employs TRBV25-1 and TRBJ2-5; 7 nucleotides match TRBD1. The chain's CDR3 is CASSERKPGQLTETQYF. DNA for the CDR3: TGTGCCAGCAGTGAACGGAAACCGGGACAGTTGACAGAGACCCAGTACTTC.